This T cell receptor (beta chain) stems from a study of T cell clusters in autoimmune cytopenias. Looking at the study overall: A median of approximately 47,000 TRB reads per sample yielded a median roughly 2,500 distinct clonotypes.

The study's findings and limits: Active autoimmune hepatitis patients had almost three-fold fewer exclusive TRB clusters than healthy donors. Primary autoimmune cytopenia patients seemingly lacked the physiological T cell clusters found in healthy donors.

The V gene's germline CDR1 is KGHSH and CDR2 LQKENI. The CDR3 is made up of 13 amino acids. TRB was amplified from about 270 ng of peripheral blood genomic DNA per sample. TRB rearrangements were amplified by touch-down multiplex PCR with mixed TRB-A/B primers. TCRdb re-called the multiplex PCR reads and shows each CDR3 protein once, DNA omitted. The sample yields 5,500 to 7,500 distinct CDR3 sequences, of which the top ten take up around 8.3%. Judged by frequency, this clonotype is medium-sized (0.01 to 0.1%). Its antigen remains unknown. The chain recombines TRBV18 with TRBJ2-1. This receptor was identified in a human donor with an autoimmune cytopenia or autoimmune hepatitis (not recorded which). Source material: peripheral blood. The CDR3 protein is CASSPPGHNEQFF.